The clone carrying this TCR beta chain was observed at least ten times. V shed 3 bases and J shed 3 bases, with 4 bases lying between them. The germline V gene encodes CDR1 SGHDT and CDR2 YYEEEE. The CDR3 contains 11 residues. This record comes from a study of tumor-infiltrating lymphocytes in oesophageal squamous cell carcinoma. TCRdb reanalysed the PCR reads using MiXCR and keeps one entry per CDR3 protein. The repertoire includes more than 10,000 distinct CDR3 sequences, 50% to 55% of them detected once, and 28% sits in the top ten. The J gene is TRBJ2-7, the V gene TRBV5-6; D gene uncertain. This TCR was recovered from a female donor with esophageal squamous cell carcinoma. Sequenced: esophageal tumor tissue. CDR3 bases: TGTGCCAGCAGCTCAGACTACGAGCAGTACTTC. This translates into CASSSDYEQYF.